This entry describes one T cell receptor (beta chain). This record belongs to a study of brain T cells in children with intractable seizures. Trimming left V 0 bases short and J 6 bases short, with 10 bases between. The CDR3 consists of 14 residues. Germline CDR1 reads SGDLS; CDR2 reads YYNGEE. Repertoires were generated with immunoSEQ multiplex PCR, while TCRdb's copy carries only in-frame clones and drops some. Among about 340,000 clones, roughly 93% were seen once, and the ten largest hold around 6%. The time point here: blood from clinic visit 5 months post-surgery; TSC patient then seizure free. Surgery cases with the highest brain T cell transcript signatures were chosen for sequencing.

The sequencing used peripheral blood, collected roughly 5 months after surgery. This TCR came from a boy under two years old with tuberous sclerosis and intractable seizures. The chain recombines TRBV9 with TRBJ1-5; D call uncertain. In DNA form, the CDR3 reads TGTGCCAGCAGCGTAGGACTAGGGCCTCAGCCCCAGCATTTT. It is translated as CASSVGLGPQPQHF.